This record covers a single T cell receptor beta chain. Its antigen is unidentified. V dropped 1 base and J dropped 2 bases, with 10 bases sitting between them. The CDR3 is made up of 15 amino acids. The data were taken from a study of cytomegalovirus exposure and HLA in healthy donors. Study context: The 500 to 750 first-cohort repertoires and the 95 to 150 validation repertoires shared the same platform, a later analysis reported. Study-level results: There were about 160 TCR beta chains listed as cytomegalovirus-associated. High specificity and sensitivity for cytomegalovirus status were reported for the classifier.

Profiled with immunoSEQ multiplex PCR; TCRdb holds only in-frame clones, not every one. The repertoire consists of 98,000 or so clones, with about 85% occurring once and the leading ten covering around 3%. Separate from the roughly 720-subject first cohort was the approximately 130-subject validation cohort, to which the donors belonged. This TCR derives from a woman in her late teens or twenties in good health and CMV-seronegative. This chain links TRBV5-3 with TRBJ1-5; D is possibly TRBD1 (5 bases). TRBV5-3 belongs to the ORF category, with a function that is uncertain. Sequencing used PBMCs. The CDR3 sequence is CARSLTGGGNQPQHF. CDR3 in DNA: TGTGCCAGAAGCTTGACGGGAGGGGGCAATCAGCCCCAGCATTTT.